This T cell receptor beta chain was captured by sequencing in a study of blood T cell repertoires in COVID-19. As for the study in general: Acute-phase and convalescent COVID-19 samples originated in the United States, Italy and Spain. Nucleic acid was either cDNA or gDNA, and it came from T cells, B-cell-depleted T cells, or PBMCs.

The method was immunoSEQ multiplex PCR; TCRdb's version includes in-frame clones alone and lacks a portion of them. The sample records 250,000 or so clones, around nine tenths being singletons. Per the germline V gene, CDR1 is SGHVS and CDR2 is FQNEAQ. V was pared by 4 bases and J by 6 bases, with 10 bases of the junction left unmatched. The CDR3 has 17 residues. The chain joins TRBV7-8 to TRBJ2-1; 12 bases agree with TRBD1. The sample taken for sequencing was peripheral blood. The source is an older woman with COVID-19, enrolled during active disease. In DNA, the CDR3 is TGTGCCAGCAGCTCCACCTGGGGGACAGGGGGCCTCAATGAGCAGTTCTTC. Translated, it gives CASSSTWGTGGLNEQFF. The full variable domain, in which reference TRBV7-8 and TRBJ2-1 provide the parts outside the CDR3, is GAGVSQSPRYKVAKRGQDVALRCDPISGHVSLFWYQQALGQGPEFLTYFQNEAQLDKSGLPSDRFFAERPEGSVSTLKIQRTQQEDSAVYLCASSSTWGTGGLNEQFFGPGTRLTVL.